These 26 T cell receptor beta chains originate from one sample sequenced in a study of memory CD4+ T cells and cytomegalovirus serostatus. Sequenced by immunoSEQ multiplex PCR; TCRdb stores in-frame clones only, minus some. The sample lists 80,000 or so clones, roughly 78% occurring once. The sort gate was single viable CD3+CD4+CD8-CD45RO+ cells for memory CD4+ T cells. Input material: memory CD4+ T cells from blood. Receptor source: an adult in good health and CMV-seropositive.

This clone was recorded a few times. The chain joins TRBV6-5 to TRBJ1-5; D is perhaps TRBD1 (5 bases). The CDR3 runs to 14 residues. Germline assignment: CDR1 MNHEY and CDR2 SVGAGI. V lost 7 bases, J lost 1 base, and 11 bases lay in between. For the CDR3, the DNA is TGTGCCAGCAAGGCGGGACTGAGCAATCAGCCCCAGCATTTT. Amino acids: CASKAGLSNQPQHF.

Concerning this clone: Germline and junction disagree at one end, which may indicate a read error. CDR3 region: CASSLDRVETQYF. In DNA, the CDR3 is TGTGCTAGCAGCTTGGACAGGGTAGAGACCCAGTACTTC. This sequence joins TRBV7-7 and TRBJ2-5, with TRBD1 matching 8 bases. CDR3 length: 13 amino acids. The V gene's germline CDR1 is SSHAT and CDR2 FNYEAQ (reference sequence).

As DNA, the CDR3 is TGTGCCAGCAGCTTAGGGACAGACTATGGCTACACCTTC. Protein: CASSLGTDYGYTF. The gene calls are TRBV7-8 and TRBJ1-2; D perhaps matches TRBD1 (6 bases). Looked up from germline, CDR1 is SGHVS and CDR2 is FQNEAQ. Trimming stripped 1 base from V and 3 bases from J, with 6 bases between. The CDR3 is made up of 13 amino acids.

The J gene is TRBJ2-1, the V gene TRBV27; D unclear. Germline V gene lookup returns CDR1 MNHEY and CDR2 SMNVEV (reference sequence). Between the trimmed V and J ends, which lost 6 bases and 8 bases, there was a span of 17 bases. This CDR3 is built from 14 residues. The CDR3 region has the DNA TGTGCCAGCAGCCGAAAACTGGGGAACCATGAGCAGTTCTTC. Its protein is CASSRKLGNHEQFF.

The gene calls are TRBV5-1 and TRBJ1-3; 8 bases are shared with TRBD1. The J segment lost 2 bases and the V segment lost 2 bases, leaving 6 bases of the junction unmatched. The CDR3 contains 16 residues. CDR1 is SGHRS and CDR2 is YFSETQ in the germline V gene. The CDR3 DNA sequence: TGCGCCAGCAGCTTATCCGGGACAGGCCCTGGAAACACCATATATTTT. It translates to CASSLSGTGPGNTIYF. The full variable domain, completed using reference TRBV5-1 and TRBJ1-3, is KAGVTQTPRYLIKTRGQQVTLSCSPISGHRSVSWYQQTPGQGLQFLFEYFSETQRNKGNFPGRFSGRQFSNSRSEMNVSTLELGDSALYLCASSLSGTGPGNTIYFGEGSWLTVV.

J is TRBJ2-2 and V is TRBV19, with unresolved D. Trimming stripped 1 base from V and 4 bases from J, with 7 bases between. CDR1 LNHDA and CDR2 SQIVND come from the germline V gene (reference sequence). The CDR3 runs to 14 residues. For the CDR3, the DNA is TGTGCCAGTAGTATAGCCCCGGGCACCGGGGAGCTGTTTTTT. Amino acid sequence: CASSIAPGTGELFF.

This clone was found once. This chain links TRBV29-1 with TRBJ2-1, with D perhaps matching TRBD2 (6 bases). CDR1 and CDR2 (germline): SQVTM, ANQGSEA. The CDR3 runs 14 residues. The V end was cut by 6 bases, the J end by 7 bases, with 19 bases between. CDR3 sequence: CSVGGSDNWNEQFF. The CDR3 bases are TGCAGCGTCGGGGGTTCGGACAACTGGAATGAGCAGTTCTTC.

This clone has more than one count but fewer than ten. The rearrangement joins TRBV30 to TRBJ1-2; D is undetermined. V lost 2 bases and J 5 bases, leaving 12 bases between the germline ends. CDR1 and CDR2 from the germline V gene are GTSNPN and SVGIG (reference sequence). The length of the CDR3 is 13 residues. The CDR3 sequence: CAWSFRLRYGYTF. The CDR3 nucleotides are TGTGCCTGGAGTTTTAGACTGCGATATGGCTACACCTTC.

In this sample, this clone turned up once. This chain connects TRBV4-2 to TRBJ1-5; D unresolved. This CDR3 has 15 amino acids. Per the germline V gene, CDR1 is LGHNA and CDR2 is YNFKEQ. V lost 0 bases and J 5 bases, leaving 11 bases between the germline ends. The CDR3 nucleotides are TGTGCCAGCAGCCAAGAATGGGCAGAGGATCAGCCCCAGCATTTT. As protein: CASSQEWAEDQPQHF.

There are a few counts of this clone. The chain has TRBV2 and TRBJ1-4; 8 nucleotides agree with TRBD1. V lost 4 bases to trimming and J lost 2 bases; unmatched junction nucleotides: 15. Germline lookup yields CDR1 SNHLY and CDR2 FYNNEI. CDR3 length: 19 amino acids. The CDR3 DNA sequence: TGTGCCAGCAGTGTAGGTGGGACAGGATCCCTTTTGACTAATGAAAAACTGTTTTTT. Translated, it gives CASSVGGTGSLLTNEKLFF.

V gene TRBV6-6 combines with J gene TRBJ1-1; D is unclear. Trimming removed 5 bases at V and 11 bases at J, with 12 bases between. This CDR3 has 11 residues. Per the germline V gene, CDR1 is MNHNY and CDR2 is SVGAGI (reference sequence). In nucleotides, the CDR3 is TGTGCCAGCAGTCTGCCGGGCGCTGCTTTCTTT. The encoded protein is CASSLPGAAFF.

The chain's CDR3 is CASAYGGSLYEQYV. The CDR3 bases are TGTGCCAGCGCCTACGGGGGCTCTCTCTACGAGCAGTACGTC. The gene calls are TRBV28 and TRBJ2-7; tentatively, D is TRBD1 or TRBD2 (6 bases each). Germline V gene data show CDR1 as MDHEN and CDR2 as SYDVKM. The CDR3 length is 14 residues. V lost 8 bases, J lost 3 bases, and 17 bases lay in between.

This clone was seen more than once but under ten times. This chain joins TRBV30 and TRBJ1-1; D is perhaps TRBD1 (6 bases). The V and J ends lost 1 base and 1 base respectively, with 16 bases between them. This CDR3 spans 16 amino acids. CDR1 is GTSNPN and CDR2 is SVGIG in the germline V gene (reference sequence). The CDR3 reads CAWSATGTLSNTEAFF. The CDR3 DNA follows: TGTGCCTGGAGTGCTACAGGGACCCTTTCGAACACTGAAGCTTTCTTT.

This chain connects TRBV11-1 to TRBJ2-3; a possible D gene is TRBD2 (6 bases). Germline values: CDR1 SGHAT, CDR2 FQDESV (reference sequence). The CDR3 runs to 19 residues. Trimming shortened V by 5 bases and J by 0 bases, and 24 bases separated the two germline ends. The CDR3 DNA sequence: TGTGCCAGCAGCCATATAAGGACCCGGCGGGAAACTAGCACAGATACGCAGTATTTT. Amino acid sequence: CASSHIRTRRETSTDTQYF. The full variable domain, rest sourced from reference TRBV11-1 and TRBJ2-3, is EAEVAQSPRYKITEKSQAVAFWCDPISGHATLYWYRQILGQGPELLVQFQDESVVDDSQLPKDRFSAERLKGVDSTLKIQPAELGDSAMYLCASSHIRTRRETSTDTQYFGPGTRLTVL.

V usage is TRBV5-6 and J usage is TRBJ2-3, with D tentatively TRBD1 (6 bases). Germline V gives CDR1 SGHDT, CDR2 YYEEEE. Trimming stripped 0 bases from V and 5 bases from J, with 10 bases between. The CDR3 sequence is 14 residues long. The CDR3 reads CASSLVGAQDTQYF. As DNA, the CDR3 is TGTGCCAGCAGCTTGGTGGGGGCCCAAGATACGCAGTATTTT. The full variable domain, rest sourced from reference TRBV5-6 and TRBJ2-3, is DAGVTQSPTHLIKTRGQQVTLRCSPKSGHDTVSWYQQALGQGPQFIFQYYEEEERQRGNFPDRFSGHQFPNYSSELNVNALLLGDSALYLCASSLVGAQDTQYFGPGTRLTVL.

The rearrangement links TRBV7-2 to TRBJ2-5; the D is unclear. Per germline, CDR1 SGHTA and CDR2 FQGNSA. V dropped 1 base and J dropped 2 bases, with 8 bases sitting between them. This CDR3 spans 14 amino acids. This CDR3 is CASSLGSVQETQYF. In DNA form, the CDR3 reads TGTGCCAGCAGCTTAGGTTCAGTGCAAGAGACCCAGTACTTC.

The chain employs TRBV13 and TRBJ2-2, with D perhaps being TRBD1 or TRBD2 (5 bases each). V lost 5 bases to trimming and J lost 4 bases, with 20 bases between them. Germline V gene lookup returns CDR1 PRHDT and CDR2 FYEKMQ (reference sequence). The CDR3 covers 17 residues. CDR3 nucleotide sequence: TGTGCCAGCAGCCCACCTTATTTGGGGGAGAGCACCGGGGAGCTGTTTTTT. Its translation: CASSPPYLGESTGELFF.

V and J are TRBV27 and TRBJ2-5; TRBD2 might be the D (5 bases). The V end was cut by 5 bases, the J end by 5 bases, with 18 bases between. From germline, CDR1 is MNHEY and CDR2 SMNVEV (reference sequence). The CDR3 runs 15 residues. The CDR3 loop reads CASSGVTSFRETQYF. DNA of the CDR3: TGTGCCAGCAGTGGTGTTACTAGTTTCCGTGAGACCCAGTACTTC.

This chain connects TRBV10-3 to TRBJ2-2; perhaps TRBD2 as D (5 bases). Germline loops: CDR1 ENHRY, CDR2 SYGVKD. V was cut by 4 bases and J by 5 bases, with 14 bases left in between. This CDR3 has 15 amino acids. The DNA for the CDR3 is TGTGCCATCAGTGCCCGAGGGCCCCCGACCGGGGAGCTGTTTTTT. Translated: CAISARGPPTGELFF.

In DNA, the CDR3 is TGCGCCAGCAGCCTCGACAGTCTGGATGAAAAACTGTTTTTT. Translation gives CASSLDSLDEKLFF. This chain joins TRBV4-1 and TRBJ1-4, with a tentative D call TRBD1 (5 bases). V lost 4 bases and J lost 6, with 12 bases in between. This CDR3 has 14 residues. CDR1 MGHRA and CDR2 YSYEKL come from the germline V gene.

The gene calls are TRBV2 and TRBJ2-7, with TRBD2 identical over 8 bases. V lost 3 bases, J lost 3 bases, and 16 bases stayed unmatched. Germline CDR1 reads SNHLY; CDR2 reads FYNNEI. CDR3 length equals 18 residues. CDR3 region: CASSDITIAGTPLYEQYV. CDR3 DNA sequence: TGTGCCAGCAGTGATATAACGATAGCGGGAACCCCACTCTACGAGCAGTACGTC.

The chain links TRBV11-2 to TRBJ2-7; D remains ambiguous. There are 15 residues in the CDR3. CDR1 and CDR2 (germline): SGHAT, FQNNGV. Trimming removed 3 bases from V and 4 bases from J, with 16 bases in between. The CDR3 sequence is CASSFGHRSAYEQYV. CDR3 bases: TGTGCCAGCAGCTTTGGCCATAGGTCCGCGTACGAGCAGTACGTC.

The chain carries TRBV20-1 and TRBJ2-3; D is ambiguous. This CDR3 region has 10 residues. Germline V lookup: CDR1 DFQATT, CDR2 SNEGSKA (reference sequence). Between the trimmed V and J ends, which lost 4 bases and 5 bases, there was a span of 4 bases. The CDR3: CSAIVDTQYF. The CDR3, as DNA: TGCAGTGCTATTGTAGATACGCAGTATTTT.

This clone was seen ten or more times. The V call is TRBV21-1, the J call TRBJ1-1. TRBV21-1 is described as a pseudogene. This CDR3 spans 15 amino acids. CDR3 sequence reads: CASSKACLANTEAFF. Written as DNA, the CDR3 is TGTGCCAGCAGCAAAGCGTGCCTCGCGAACACTGAAGCTTTCTTT.

Comment on this clone: The junction departs from the called germline gene at one end, perhaps through a read error. The gene calls are TRBV28 and TRBJ2-1; 7 nucleotides line up with TRBD2. Germline values: CDR1 MDHEN, CDR2 SYDVKM. The CDR3 is 14 residues long. CDR3 in DNA: TGTGCCAGCAGTTTATTGAGCCCAACTAGCGTCGTTCTCTTC. As protein: CASSLLSPTSVVLF.

J is TRBJ2-6 and V is TRBV19; D perhaps matches TRBD1 (5 bases). This CDR3 contains 16 residues. Germline CDR1 reads LNHDA; CDR2 reads SQIVND (reference sequence). Trimming took 4 bases from V and 1 from J, leaving 11 bases between them. The CDR3 DNA reads TGTGCCAGTAGTAGCCAGGGAAGGTCTGGGGCCAACGTCCTGACTTTC. Protein: CASSSQGRSGANVLTF.